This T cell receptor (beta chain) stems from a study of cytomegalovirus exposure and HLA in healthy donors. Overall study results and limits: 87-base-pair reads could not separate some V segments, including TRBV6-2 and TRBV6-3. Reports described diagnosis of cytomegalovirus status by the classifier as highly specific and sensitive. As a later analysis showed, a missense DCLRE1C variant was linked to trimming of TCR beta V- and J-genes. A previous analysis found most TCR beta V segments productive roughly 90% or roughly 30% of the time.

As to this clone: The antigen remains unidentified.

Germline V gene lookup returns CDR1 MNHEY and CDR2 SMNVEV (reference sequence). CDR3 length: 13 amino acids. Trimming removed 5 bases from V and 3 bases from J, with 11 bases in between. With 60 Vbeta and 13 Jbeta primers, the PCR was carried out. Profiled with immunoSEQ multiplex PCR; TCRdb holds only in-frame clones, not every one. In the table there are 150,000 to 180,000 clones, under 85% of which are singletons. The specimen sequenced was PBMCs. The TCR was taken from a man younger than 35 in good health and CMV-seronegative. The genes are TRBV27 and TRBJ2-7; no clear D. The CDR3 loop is CASSKQTFYEQYF. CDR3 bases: TGTGCCAGCAGTAAACAAACCTTCTACGAGCAGTACTTC.